What follows is one T cell receptor (beta chain) and its context. Antigen unknown. CDR1 is MDHEN, CDR2 SYDVKM, per germline. The CDR3 is 16 residues long. Trimming removed 7 bases from V and 4 bases from J; junction bases left unmatched: 12. Time point noted: pretreatment peripheral blood. The data belong to a study of PD-L1 blockade in urothelial cancer. Across the study: Patients commenced atezolizumab at some point between 2014 and 2015, and it was given at 1,200 mg intravenously every 3 weeks. The median T cell count in blood samples was over 140,000.

Profiled with immunoSEQ multiplex PCR; TCRdb holds only in-frame clones, not every one. The data contain 130,000 or so clones, less than 85% of them singletons. General study points: Better survival was forecast by a pretreatment blood TCR clonality below the median. Patients with durable benefit had greater blood expansion of tumor-associated TCR clones 3 weeks into treatment.

Sequenced material: PBMCs, taken around atezolizumab (anti-PD-L1) treatment. V gene TRBV28 combines with J gene TRBJ2-2; TRBD1 aligns across 7 bases. This clonotype was sampled from a man aged 45-65 years with urothelial cancer. In DNA form, the CDR3 reads TGTGCCAGCAAGTCCCCTGACAGGGTTGTCACCGGGGAGCTGTTTTTT. Amino acid sequence: CASKSPDRVVTGELFF. Variable domain in full (rest from reference TRBV28 and TRBJ2-2): DVKVTQSSRYLVKRTGEKVFLECVQDMDHENMFWYRQDPGLGLRLIYFSYDVKMKEKGDIPEGYSVSREKKERFSLILESASTNQTSMYLCASKSPDRVVTGELFFGEGSRLTVL.